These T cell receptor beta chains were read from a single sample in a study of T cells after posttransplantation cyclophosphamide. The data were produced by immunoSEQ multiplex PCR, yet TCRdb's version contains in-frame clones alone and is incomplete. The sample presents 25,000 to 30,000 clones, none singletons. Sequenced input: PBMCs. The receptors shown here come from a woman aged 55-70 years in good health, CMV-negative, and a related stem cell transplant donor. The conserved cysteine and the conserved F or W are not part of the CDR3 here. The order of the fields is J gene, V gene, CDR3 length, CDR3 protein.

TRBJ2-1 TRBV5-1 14 ASSLGYTGTQNEQF
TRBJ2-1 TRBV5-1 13 ASSGGQGTYNEQF
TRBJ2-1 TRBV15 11 ATSKLRDNEQF
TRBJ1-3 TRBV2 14 ASRNRTGYSGNTIY
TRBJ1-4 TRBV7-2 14 ASSLVAQARGEKLF
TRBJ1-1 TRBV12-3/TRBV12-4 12 ASSFAGRNTEAF
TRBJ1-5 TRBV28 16 ASSSNHILRGGNQPQH
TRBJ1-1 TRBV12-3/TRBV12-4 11 ASTVRGNTEAF
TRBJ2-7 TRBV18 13 ASSPPNRDSYEQY
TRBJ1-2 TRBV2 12 ASTIQGLIYGYT
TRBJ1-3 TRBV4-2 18 ASSQDTLPGQGAGGNTIY
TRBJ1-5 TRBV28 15 ASIAPGQGGSNQPQH
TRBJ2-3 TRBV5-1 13 ASSIQGALTDTQY
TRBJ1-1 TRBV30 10 AQPGLSTEAF
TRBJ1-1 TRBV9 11 ASSVKTGTEAF
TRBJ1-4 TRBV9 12 ASTNGQINEKLF
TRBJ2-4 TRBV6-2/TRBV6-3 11 ASSYGTANIQY
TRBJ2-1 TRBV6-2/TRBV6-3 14 ASSSSATGGLYEQF
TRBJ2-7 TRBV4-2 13 ASGRGRLAGNEQY
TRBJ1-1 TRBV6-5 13 ASSRTVFGMTEAF
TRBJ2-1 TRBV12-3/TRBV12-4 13 ASSLQLAEYNEQF
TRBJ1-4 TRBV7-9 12 ASSFGQANEKLF
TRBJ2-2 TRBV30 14 AWSVWRTGGTGELF
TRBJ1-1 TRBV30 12 AWRNSDSNTEAF
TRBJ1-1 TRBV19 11 ASSPRGTIEAF
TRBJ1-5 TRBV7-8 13 ASSFSTGLIQPQH
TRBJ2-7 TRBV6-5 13 ASSYSPVPTYEQY
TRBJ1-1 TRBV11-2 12 ASSLGGGYTEAF
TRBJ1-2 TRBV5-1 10 ASSLDTAKYT
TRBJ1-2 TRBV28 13 ASSPPSGTGYGYT
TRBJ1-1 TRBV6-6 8 ASRRGEAF
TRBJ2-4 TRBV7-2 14 ASSETGAGAKNIQY
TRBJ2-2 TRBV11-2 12 ASRTVQGAGELF
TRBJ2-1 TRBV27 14 ASSSRLADSYNEQF
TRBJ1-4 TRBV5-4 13 ASSLYGGAGEKLF